A single TCR beta chain is shown here with its context. Its target is unknown. This sample was included in a study of cytomegalovirus exposure and HLA in healthy donors. For the study at large: According to later analysis, the same platform produced the 130 or so validation and several hundred first-cohort repertoires. Study-wide findings and caveats: Specificity for CMV antigens was confirmed in vitro for a few of the CMV-associated chains. The investigators catalogued 150 to 200 TCR beta chains as cytomegalovirus-associated.

TCRdb's table, derived via immunoSEQ multiplex PCR, lists solely in-frame clones and lacks some. The sample contains about 400,000 clones, roughly 85% of which appear only once. The donors belonged to the approximately 120-subject validation cohort, separate from the approximately 670-subject first cohort. The length of the CDR3 is 12 residues. CDR1 and CDR2 (germline): GTSNPN, SVGIG (reference sequence). With V trimmed by 3 bases and J by 6 bases, 1 base remained unmatched. The chain carries TRBV30 and TRBJ2-7; TRBD1 matches 11 bases. The TCR comes from a woman aged 18-30 years in good health and CMV-seronegative. The sequencing input was PBMCs. CDR3 loop: CAWRGTGGEQYF. The CDR3 DNA follows: TGTGCCTGGAGGGGGACAGGGGGCGAGCAGTACTTC. Together with reference TRBV30 and TRBJ2-7, the CDR3 gives the full variable domain: SQTIHQWPATLVQPVGSPLSLECTVEGTSNPNLYWYRQAAGRGLQLLFYSVGIGQISSEVPQNLSASRPQDRQFILSSKKLLLSDSGFYLCAWRGTGGEQYFGPGTRLTVT.